This T cell receptor (beta chain) is from a study of blood T cell repertoires in COVID-19 (dated by TCRdb to the early 2020s). General notes on the study: The collaborator samples originated in the United States, Italy and Spain and spanned the acute and convalescent phases of COVID-19. The material from the prospective study consisted of cDNA or gDNA derived from T cells, B-cell-depleted T cells, or PBMCs. Where available, HLA class I and class II types were taken from metadata supplied by the sample provider and were not determined by assay-based typing. The repertoires were made available in a free public database intended to serve as a resource for research on the immune response to SARS-CoV-2. Sample metadata almost always included a de-identified subject ID, COVID-19 status, age in years and sex. Subjects who had been exposed to COVID-19, were actively infected with it, or had recovered from it provided the deeply sampled blood TCRbeta repertoires that made up the dataset. The samples were drawn from the first 160 participants of the ongoing ImmuneRACE study and from 950 to 1,500 subjects provided by 6 global collaborators. What the research found in general, with its limitations: Clinical and demographic metadata were provided uncurated, with the amount varying by source and participant.

Participants in the prospective study were aged roughly 18 to 89 years, lived in about two dozen United States geographic areas, and enrolled through a virtual design. In the prospective study, cohorts were assigned on the basis of participant-reported clinical history obtained from a screening survey and a study questionnaire. ImmuneRACE Cohort 3 recovered participants were defined by two consecutive negative NP/OP PCR tests, healthcare professional clearance, or symptom resolution. In the prospective study, whole blood, serum and a nasopharyngeal or oropharyngeal swab were collected from each participant by mobile phlebotomists. Prospective study participants could optionally give additional blood draws and questionnaires over an approximately two-month period. Blood samples from the prospective study were shipped frozen or at room temperature prior to DNA extraction. Inclusive of the bounding cysteine and phenylalanine, the CDR3 is 14 residues long. Just CDR3 DNA is preserved here, 42 bases in frame from base 1. V lost 7 bases and J lost 1 base; the stretch between them is 8 bases long. Sequences SNHLY (CDR1) and FYNNEI (CDR2) are obtained from the germline V gene.

In regard to this clone: Its antigen specificity is not known. The sample holds no much larger clone one base away, and base qualities are not on file.

TCRbeta CDR3 regions were amplified from genomic DNA by means of the immunoSEQ Assay, a bias-controlled multiplex PCR. The published analysis was carried out like this. The number of nucleated cells in each sample was estimated from the amplification of reference gene primers within the assay. To quantify the absolute abundance of each unique TCRbeta CDR3 rearrangement, sequence reads were collapsed and filtered. For each sample, productive Simpson clonality was calculated as the square root of Simpson's diversity index over productive rearrangements. TCRdb's version of the immuneACCESS table is confined to in-frame rearrangements and falls short of the full clone set. An unresolved V gene accounts for under half of the shortfall where checked; the remainder is of unknown origin. V and J calls and clone size are copied from that table; D and trimming were computed from the DNA. For this sample there are 200,000 to 300,000 clones; more than 75% appear just once. The ten largest clones represent about 2.1% of the sample.

This TCR came from a woman between 50 and 59 years old who had recovered from COVID-19. The rearranged segments are TRBV2 and TRBJ2-6, with no D gene named confidently. The sample was PBMCs or T cells enriched from blood (not recorded which). The CDR3 corresponds to CASKVESGANVLTF. The base sequence is TGTGCCAGCAAAGTGGAGTCTGGGGCCAACGTCCTGACTTTC.